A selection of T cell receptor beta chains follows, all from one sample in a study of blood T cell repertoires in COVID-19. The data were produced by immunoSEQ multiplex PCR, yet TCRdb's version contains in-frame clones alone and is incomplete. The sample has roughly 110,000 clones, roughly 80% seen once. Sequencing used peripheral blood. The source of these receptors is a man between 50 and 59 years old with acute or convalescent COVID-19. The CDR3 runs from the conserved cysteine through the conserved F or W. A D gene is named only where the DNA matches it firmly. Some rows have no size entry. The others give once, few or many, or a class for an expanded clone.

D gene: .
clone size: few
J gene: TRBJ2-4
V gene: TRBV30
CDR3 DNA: TGTGCCTGGAGGGACAAACACATTCAGTACTTC
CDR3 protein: CAWRDKHIQYF

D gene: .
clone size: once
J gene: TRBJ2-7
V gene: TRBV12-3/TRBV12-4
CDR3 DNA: TGTGCCAGCAGCCTGACGGGCTCCTACGAGCAGTACTTC
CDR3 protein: CASSLTGSYEQYF

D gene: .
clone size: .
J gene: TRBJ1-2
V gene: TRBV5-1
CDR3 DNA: TGCGCCAGCAGCGAAGACAGCAACTATGGCTACACCTTC
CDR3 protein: CASSEDSNYGYTF

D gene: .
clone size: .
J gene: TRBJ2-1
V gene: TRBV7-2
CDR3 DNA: TGTGCCAGCAGCTTAGACTCAAGCTCCTACAATGAGCAGTTCTTC
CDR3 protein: CASSLDSSSYNEQFF

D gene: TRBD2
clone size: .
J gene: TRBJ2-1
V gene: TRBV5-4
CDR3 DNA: TGTGCCAGCAGCCCTGGACTAGCGGGGGGCTCTAATGAGCAGTTCTTC
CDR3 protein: CASSPGLAGGSNEQFF

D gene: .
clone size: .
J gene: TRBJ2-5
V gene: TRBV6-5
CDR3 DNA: TGTGCCAGCAGTACTGACAGGCGGGAGACCCAGTACTTC
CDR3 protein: CASSTDRRETQYF

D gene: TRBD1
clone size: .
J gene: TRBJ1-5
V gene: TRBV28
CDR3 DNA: TGTGCCAGCAGCACAGGGGCAGCGAATCAGCCCCAGCATTTT
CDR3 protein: CASSTGAANQPQHF

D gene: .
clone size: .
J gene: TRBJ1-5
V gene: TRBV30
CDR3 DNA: TGTGCCTGGAGCCTCGAGGGTGACAATCAGCCCCAGCATTTT
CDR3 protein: CAWSLEGDNQPQHF

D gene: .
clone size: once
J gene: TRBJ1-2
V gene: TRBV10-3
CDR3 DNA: TGTGCCATCAGACCGGGCCCGGGAAACTATGGCTACACCTTC
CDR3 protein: CAIRPGPGNYGYTF

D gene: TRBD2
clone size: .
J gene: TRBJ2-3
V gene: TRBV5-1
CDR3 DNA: TGCGCCAGCAGCTCCCGCGGTTTTGGCGGTAGCGGGGGGTTTGCAGATACGCAGTATTTT
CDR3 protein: CASSSRGFGGSGGFADTQYF

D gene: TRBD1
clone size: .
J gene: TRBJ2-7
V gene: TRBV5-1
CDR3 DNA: TGCGCCAGCAGCCCTGGACAGGGGTCCTACGAGCAGTACTTC
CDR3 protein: CASSPGQGSYEQYF

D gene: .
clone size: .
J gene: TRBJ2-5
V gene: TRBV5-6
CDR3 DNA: TGTGCCAGCAGCTTGGTGGCAGGCTCACAAGAGACCCAGTACTTC
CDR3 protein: CASSLVAGSQETQYF

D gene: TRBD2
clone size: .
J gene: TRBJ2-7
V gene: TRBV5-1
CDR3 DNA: TGCGCCAGCAGCTTGGCCGGGGGGGTCGAGCAGTACTTC
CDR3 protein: CASSLAGGVEQYF

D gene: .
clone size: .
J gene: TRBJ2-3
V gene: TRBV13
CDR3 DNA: TGTGCCAGCAGTTACCTAGCGACGAGCACAGATACGCAGTATTTT
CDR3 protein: CASSYLATSTDTQYF

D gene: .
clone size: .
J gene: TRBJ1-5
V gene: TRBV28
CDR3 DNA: TGTGCCAGCAGTTCAATTCGCTCAGGGTTCCGCAATCAGCCCCAGCATTTT
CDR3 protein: CASSSIRSGFRNQPQHF

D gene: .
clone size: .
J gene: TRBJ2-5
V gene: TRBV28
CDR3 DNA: TGTGCCAGCAGCAAACAGGGACCCGGGACCCAGTACTTC
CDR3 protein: CASSKQGPGTQYF

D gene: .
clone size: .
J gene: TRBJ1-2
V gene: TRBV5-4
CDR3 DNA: TGTGCCAGCAGCTGGGAGAGCTATGGCTACACCTTC
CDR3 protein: CASSWESYGYTF

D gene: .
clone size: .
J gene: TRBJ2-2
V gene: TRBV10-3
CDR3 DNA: TGTGCCATCAGTGCGTCTAGGACTCGGAACACCGGGGAGCTGTTTTTT
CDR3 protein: CAISASRTRNTGELFF

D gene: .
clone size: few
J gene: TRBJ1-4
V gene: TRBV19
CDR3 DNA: TGTGCCAGTAGAAATCCATTTAAAGGGGTTAACGAAAAACTGTTTTTT
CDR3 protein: CASRNPFKGVNEKLFF

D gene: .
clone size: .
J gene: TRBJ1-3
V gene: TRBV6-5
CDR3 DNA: TGTGCCAGCAACAAATCAAAGGGAAACACCATATATTTT
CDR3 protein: CASNKSKGNTIYF

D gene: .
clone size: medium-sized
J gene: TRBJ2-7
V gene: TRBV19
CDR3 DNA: TGTGCCAGTAGTGGTCCAGGGAACTACGAGCAGTACTTC
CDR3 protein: CASSGPGNYEQYF

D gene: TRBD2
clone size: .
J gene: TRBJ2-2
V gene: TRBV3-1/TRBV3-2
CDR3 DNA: TGTGCCAGCAGCCAAGGGACTAGCGGGGGAGGCGGGGAGCTGTTTTTT
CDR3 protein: CASSQGTSGGGGELFF

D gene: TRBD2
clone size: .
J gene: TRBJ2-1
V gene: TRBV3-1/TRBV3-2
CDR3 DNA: TGTGCCAGCAGCCGTACCGGGACTAGCGGATACAATGAGCAGTTCTTC
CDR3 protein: CASSRTGTSGYNEQFF

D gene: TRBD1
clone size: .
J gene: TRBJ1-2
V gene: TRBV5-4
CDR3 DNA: TGTGCCAGCAGCTTGGGGGGACAGGGAGGGGTCTATGGCTACACCTTC
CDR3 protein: CASSLGGQGGVYGYTF

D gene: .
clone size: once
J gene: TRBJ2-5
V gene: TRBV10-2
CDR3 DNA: TGCGCCAGCAATCCTCTAATGACAGGTCAAGAGACCCAGTACTTC
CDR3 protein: CASNPLMTGQETQYF

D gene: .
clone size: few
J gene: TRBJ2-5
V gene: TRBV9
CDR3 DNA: TGTGCCAGCAGCGTAGACCTTGGAGGCCAAGAGACCCAGTACTTC
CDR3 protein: CASSVDLGGQETQYF

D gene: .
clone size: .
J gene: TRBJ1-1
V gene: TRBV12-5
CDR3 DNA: TGTGCTAGTGGTTTGGTACCAGGGAGGTACACTGAAGCTTTCTTT
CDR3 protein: CASGLVPGRYTEAFF

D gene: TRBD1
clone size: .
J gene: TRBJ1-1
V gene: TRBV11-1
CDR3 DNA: TGTGCCAGCAGCTTATTTGACAGGGGAAGGGCTGAAGCTTTCTTT
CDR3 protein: CASSLFDRGRAEAFF

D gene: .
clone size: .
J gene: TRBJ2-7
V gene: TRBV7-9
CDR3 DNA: TGTGCCAGCAGCTTAGTTGCGGCCTACGAGCAGTACTTC
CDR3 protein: CASSLVAAYEQYF

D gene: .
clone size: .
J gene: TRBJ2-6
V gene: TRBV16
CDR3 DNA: TGTGCCAGCAGCCAATCGGCCGCTGGGGCCAACGTCCTGACTTTC
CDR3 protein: CASSQSAAGANVLTF

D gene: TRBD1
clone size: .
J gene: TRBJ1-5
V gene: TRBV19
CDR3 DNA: TGTGCCAGTAGTCCGGACAGGTCTCAGCCCCAGCATTTT
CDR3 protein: CASSPDRSQPQHF

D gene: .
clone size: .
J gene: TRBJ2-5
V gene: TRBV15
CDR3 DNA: TGTGCCACCAGCAGAGTTACAGGGGGGGTAGAGACCCAGTACTTC
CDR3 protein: CATSRVTGGVETQYF

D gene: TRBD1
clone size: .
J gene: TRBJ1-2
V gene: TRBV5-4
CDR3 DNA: TGTGCCAGCGGGGACAGTTGGTATGGCTACACCTTC
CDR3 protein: CASGDSWYGYTF

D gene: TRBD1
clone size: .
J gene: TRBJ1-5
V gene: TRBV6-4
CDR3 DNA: TGTGCCAGCAGTGTGTGGACAGGGGGGCTTAGAAGCAATCAGCCCCAGCATTTT
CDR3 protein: CASSVWTGGLRSNQPQHF

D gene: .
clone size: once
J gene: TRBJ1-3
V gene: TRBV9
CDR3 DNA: TGTGCCAGCAGTCAGACAGGAGCTGGAAACACCATATATTTT
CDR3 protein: CASSQTGAGNTIYF

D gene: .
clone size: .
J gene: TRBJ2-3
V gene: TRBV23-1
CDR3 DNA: TGCGCCAGCAGTCGTCAGTTAACGCAGTATTTT
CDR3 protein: CASSRQLTQYF

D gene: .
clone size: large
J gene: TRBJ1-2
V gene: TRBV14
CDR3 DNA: TGTGCCAGCAGCCAAGGATCAGGTGGGGCGCCTTCTGGCTACACCTTC
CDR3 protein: CASSQGSGGAPSGYTF

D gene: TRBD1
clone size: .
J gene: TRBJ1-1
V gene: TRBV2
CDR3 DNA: TGTGCCAGCAGTGAGGTGGGACAGGGTGGCACTGAAGCTTTCTTT
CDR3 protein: CASSEVGQGGTEAFF

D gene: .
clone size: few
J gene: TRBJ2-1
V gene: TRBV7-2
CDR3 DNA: TGTGCCAGCAGCTTAGCGTCGACTCGTCCCTACAATGAGCAGTTCTTC
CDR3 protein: CASSLASTRPYNEQFF